This entry describes one T cell receptor beta chain. Germline trimming cut 7 bases from V and 0 bases from J; bases unmatched to any gene: 8. Germline CDR1 reads MNHEY; CDR2 reads SMNVEV (reference sequence). There are 15 residues in the CDR3. The sample originates from a study of blood T cell repertoires in COVID-19. About the study: T cells, B-cell-depleted T cells, or PBMCs provided the cDNA or gDNA that served as material.

Assay: immunoSEQ multiplex PCR; the TCRdb copy retains only in-frame clones and omits some. The sample has about 78,000 clones; around 90% are singletons. What was sequenced was peripheral blood. This receptor was identified in a woman between 45 and 60 years old in a cohort sampled during active COVID-19. The chain recombines TRBV27 with TRBJ2-7, with 8 bases identical to TRBD1. CDR3 sequence reads: CASNRRTGISYEQYF. In nucleotides, the CDR3 is TGTGCCAGCAACCGCCGGACAGGGATCTCCTACGAGCAGTACTTC.